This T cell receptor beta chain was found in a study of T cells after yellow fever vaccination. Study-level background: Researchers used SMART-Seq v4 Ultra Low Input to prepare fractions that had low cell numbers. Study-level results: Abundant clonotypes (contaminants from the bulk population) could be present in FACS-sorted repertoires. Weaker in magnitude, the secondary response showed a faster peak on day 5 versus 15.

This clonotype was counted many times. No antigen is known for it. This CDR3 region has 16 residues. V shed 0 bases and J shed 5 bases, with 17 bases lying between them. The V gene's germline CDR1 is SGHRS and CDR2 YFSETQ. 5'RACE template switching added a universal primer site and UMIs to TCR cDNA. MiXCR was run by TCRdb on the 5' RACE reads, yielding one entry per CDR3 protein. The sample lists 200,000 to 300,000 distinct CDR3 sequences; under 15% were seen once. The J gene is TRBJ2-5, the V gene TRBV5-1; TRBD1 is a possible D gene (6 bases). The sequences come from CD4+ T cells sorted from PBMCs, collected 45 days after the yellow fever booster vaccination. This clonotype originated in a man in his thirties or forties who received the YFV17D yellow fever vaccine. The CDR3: CASSLAPAGAGETQYF. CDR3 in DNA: TGCGCCAGCAGCTTGGCGCCGGCAGGGGCAGGGGAGACCCAGTACTTC.